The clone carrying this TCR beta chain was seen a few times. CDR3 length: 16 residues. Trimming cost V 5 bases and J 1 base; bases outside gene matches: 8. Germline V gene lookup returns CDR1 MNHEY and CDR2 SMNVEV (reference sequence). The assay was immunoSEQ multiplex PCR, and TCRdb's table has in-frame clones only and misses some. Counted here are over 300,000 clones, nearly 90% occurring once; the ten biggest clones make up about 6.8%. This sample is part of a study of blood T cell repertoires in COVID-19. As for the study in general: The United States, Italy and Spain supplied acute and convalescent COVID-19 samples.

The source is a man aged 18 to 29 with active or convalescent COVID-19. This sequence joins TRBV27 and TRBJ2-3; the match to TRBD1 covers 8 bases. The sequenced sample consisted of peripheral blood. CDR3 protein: CASSPRGREGTDTQYF. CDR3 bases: TGTGCCAGCAGTCCCAGGGGGCGAGAGGGCACAGATACGCAGTATTTT.